A selection of T cell receptor beta chains follows, all from one sample in a study of blood T cell repertoires in COVID-19. The assay was immunoSEQ multiplex PCR, and TCRdb's table has in-frame clones only and misses some. The table shows 380,000 or so clones, with roughly 87% occurring only once. Sample: PBMCs or T cells enriched from blood (not recorded which). These receptors came from a woman aged 40 to 50 with acute COVID-19. Both conserved end residues are part of each CDR3. The order of the fields is J gene, V gene, clone size, D gene, CDR3 protein, CDR3 DNA. The D gene is left open where the match is weak. Some rows have no size entry. The others give once, few or many, or a class for an expanded clone.

j_call: TRBJ2-2
v_call: TRBV6-5
clone_size: .
d_call: .
cdr3_aa: CASSYLGTISGELFF
cdr3_nt: TGTGCCAGCAGTTACCTCGGGACAATTTCCGGGGAGCTGTTTTTT

j_call: TRBJ2-7
v_call: TRBV9
clone_size: .
d_call: TRBD2
cdr3_aa: CASSVDAGGALDEQYF
cdr3_nt: TGTGCCAGCAGCGTAGATGCGGGGGGCGCATTAGACGAGCAGTACTTC

j_call: TRBJ1-4
v_call: TRBV4-1
clone_size: .
d_call: TRBD1
cdr3_aa: CASSRSPGTVNEKLFF
cdr3_nt: TGCGCCAGCAGCCGATCACCCGGGACAGTTAATGAAAAACTGTTTTTT

j_call: TRBJ1-6
v_call: TRBV7-9
clone_size: .
d_call: TRBD1
cdr3_aa: CASSERQGADSPLHF
cdr3_nt: TGTGCCAGCAGCGAACGACAGGGGGCGGATTCACCCCTCCACTTT

j_call: TRBJ2-1
v_call: TRBV19
clone_size: .
d_call: TRBD2
cdr3_aa: CASSAGALGEQFF
cdr3_nt: TGTGCCAGTTCAGCGGGGGCCCTTGGTGAGCAGTTCTTC

j_call: TRBJ1-2
v_call: TRBV2
clone_size: .
d_call: TRBD1
cdr3_aa: CASSADRGSGGYTF
cdr3_nt: TGTGCCAGCAGTGCTGACAGGGGGTCAGGGGGCTACACCTTC

j_call: TRBJ1-1
v_call: TRBV4-2
clone_size: .
d_call: TRBD1
cdr3_aa: CASSQDPDRLNTEAFF
cdr3_nt: TGTGCCAGCAGCCAAGATCCGGACAGGCTGAACACTGAAGCTTTCTTT

j_call: TRBJ2-7
v_call: TRBV27
clone_size: .
d_call: TRBD1
cdr3_aa: CASSGTGGSYEQYF
cdr3_nt: TGTGCCAGCAGTGGGACAGGGGGCAGCTACGAGCAGTACTTC

j_call: TRBJ1-1
v_call: TRBV5-1
clone_size: .
d_call: TRBD1
cdr3_aa: CASSLEGAVIEAFF
cdr3_nt: TGCGCCAGCAGCTTGGAGGGGGCGGTCATTGAAGCTTTCTTT

j_call: TRBJ2-3
v_call: TRBV9
clone_size: .
d_call: .
cdr3_aa: CASSVGAASSTDTQYF
cdr3_nt: TGTGCCAGCAGCGTAGGGGCCGCATCTAGCACAGATACGCAGTATTTT

j_call: TRBJ2-3
v_call: TRBV9
clone_size: .
d_call: .
cdr3_aa: CASSVATALGTDTQYF
cdr3_nt: TGTGCCAGCAGCGTAGCCACGGCCCTAGGCACAGATACGCAGTATTTT

j_call: TRBJ1-3
v_call: TRBV6-6
clone_size: .
d_call: TRBD1
cdr3_aa: CASMDGTGTGNTIYF
cdr3_nt: TGTGCCAGCATGGACGGGACAGGGACTGGAAACACCATATATTTT

j_call: TRBJ2-7
v_call: TRBV7-6
clone_size: .
d_call: TRBD1
cdr3_aa: CASSSPGQVNYEQYF
cdr3_nt: TGTGCCAGCAGCTCGCCGGGACAGGTGAACTACGAGCAGTACTTC

j_call: TRBJ2-2
v_call: TRBV5-6
clone_size: .
d_call: .
cdr3_aa: CASSLLRPEDTGELFF
cdr3_nt: TGTGCCAGCAGCTTGCTGCGGCCAGAAGACACCGGGGAGCTGTTTTTT

j_call: TRBJ1-1
v_call: TRBV5-5
clone_size: .
d_call: .
cdr3_aa: CASSEHWTEAFF
cdr3_nt: TGTGCCAGCAGCGAACATTGGACTGAAGCTTTCTTT

j_call: TRBJ2-3
v_call: TRBV5-4
clone_size: .
d_call: .
cdr3_aa: CASSSRGSGTDTQYF
cdr3_nt: TGTGCCAGCAGCTCGAGGGGGTCCGGCACAGATACGCAGTATTTT

j_call: TRBJ2-1
v_call: TRBV6-5
clone_size: .
d_call: .
cdr3_aa: CASSYERGGRNEQFF
cdr3_nt: TGTGCCAGCAGTTACGAACGGGGAGGTAGGAATGAGCAGTTCTTC

j_call: TRBJ2-5
v_call: TRBV20-1
clone_size: once
d_call: TRBD2
cdr3_aa: CSASIAGRLQETQYF
cdr3_nt: TGCAGTGCTAGTATAGCGGGGCGACTACAAGAGACCCAGTACTTC

j_call: TRBJ2-5
v_call: TRBV11-3
clone_size: once
d_call: TRBD2
cdr3_aa: CASSLGLASQETQYF
cdr3_nt: TGTGCCAGCAGCCTCGGACTAGCGTCTCAAGAGACCCAGTACTTC

j_call: TRBJ1-2
v_call: TRBV5-5
clone_size: .
d_call: .
cdr3_aa: CASSLGDMRYGYTF
cdr3_nt: TGTGCCAGCAGCTTAGGGGACATGCGCTATGGCTACACCTTC

j_call: TRBJ1-1
v_call: TRBV30
clone_size: .
d_call: TRBD1
cdr3_aa: CAWSTGGVNTEAFF
cdr3_nt: TGTGCCTGGAGCACAGGGGGAGTGAACACTGAAGCTTTCTTT

j_call: TRBJ1-5
v_call: TRBV4-1
clone_size: .
d_call: .
cdr3_aa: CASSDNRERGQPQHF
cdr3_nt: TGCGCCAGCAGCGATAATCGGGAGAGAGGTCAGCCCCAGCATTTT

j_call: TRBJ2-3
v_call: TRBV29-1
clone_size: .
d_call: TRBD1
cdr3_aa: CSGRQGVIDTQYF
cdr3_nt: TGCAGCGGCAGACAGGGGGTGATAGATACGCAGTATTTT

j_call: TRBJ1-2
v_call: TRBV19
clone_size: .
d_call: .
cdr3_aa: CASSIEWDTSRTF
cdr3_nt: TGTGCCAGTAGTATAGAATGGGACACCTCGCGGACCTTC

j_call: TRBJ2-7
v_call: TRBV6-5
clone_size: .
d_call: TRBD2
cdr3_aa: CASSLVAGEPQYF
cdr3_nt: TGTGCCAGCAGTTTGGTAGCGGGGGAGCCGCAGTACTTC

j_call: TRBJ1-1
v_call: TRBV7-2
clone_size: .
d_call: TRBD1
cdr3_aa: CASSYPTGRTEAFF
cdr3_nt: TGTGCCAGCAGCTACCCGACAGGGAGGACTGAAGCTTTCTTT

j_call: TRBJ1-1
v_call: TRBV3-1/TRBV3-2
clone_size: .
d_call: .
cdr3_aa: CASSPRPRRGTEAFF
cdr3_nt: TGTGCCAGCAGCCCCCGCCCCCGAAGGGGTACTGAAGCTTTCTTT

j_call: TRBJ1-6
v_call: TRBV30
clone_size: .
d_call: .
cdr3_aa: CAWSVSSGRRSPLHF
cdr3_nt: TGTGCCTGGAGTGTAAGTTCAGGGCGACGTTCACCCCTCCACTTT

j_call: TRBJ2-3
v_call: TRBV7-2
clone_size: .
d_call: .
cdr3_aa: CASSFRPGVPRDTQYF
cdr3_nt: TGTGCCAGCAGCTTTAGGCCGGGGGTACCTCGGGATACGCAGTATTTT

j_call: TRBJ2-3
v_call: TRBV5-1
clone_size: .
d_call: .
cdr3_aa: CASSSPGTRGQYF
cdr3_nt: TGCGCCAGCAGCTCCCCCGGGACAAGGGGTCAGTATTTT

j_call: TRBJ1-1
v_call: TRBV3-1/TRBV3-2
clone_size: few
d_call: .
cdr3_aa: CASNLGRRDTEAFF
cdr3_nt: TGTGCCAGCAATTTAGGACGGCGGGACACTGAAGCTTTCTTT

j_call: TRBJ1-2
v_call: TRBV3-1/TRBV3-2
clone_size: .
d_call: TRBD1
cdr3_aa: CASSHGQETNYGYTF
cdr3_nt: TGTGCCAGCAGCCACGGACAGGAGACTAACTATGGCTACACCTTC

j_call: TRBJ2-7
v_call: TRBV3-1/TRBV3-2
clone_size: .
d_call: .
cdr3_aa: CASSQVLASYEQYF
cdr3_nt: TGTGCCAGCAGCCAAGTCCTAGCCTCCTACGAGCAGTACTTC

j_call: TRBJ1-2
v_call: TRBV5-6
clone_size: .
d_call: TRBD1
cdr3_aa: CASSYTRTGAGYGYTF
cdr3_nt: TGTGCCAGCAGCTATACCAGGACAGGGGCCGGCTATGGCTACACCTTC

j_call: TRBJ1-3
v_call: TRBV11-2
clone_size: .
d_call: .
cdr3_aa: CASSPSGRNTIYF
cdr3_nt: TGTGCCAGCAGCCCCTCCGGGAGAAACACCATATATTTT

j_call: TRBJ2-2
v_call: TRBV30
clone_size: .
d_call: TRBD1
cdr3_aa: CAWRWGTGFTGELFF
cdr3_nt: TGTGCCTGGAGGTGGGGGACAGGGTTCACCGGGGAGCTGTTTTTT

j_call: TRBJ2-5
v_call: TRBV5-6
clone_size: .
d_call: .
cdr3_aa: CASSSPDSIQETQYF
cdr3_nt: TGTGCCAGCAGCTCACCAGACAGTATCCAAGAGACCCAGTACTTC

j_call: TRBJ1-3
v_call: TRBV10-1
clone_size: .
d_call: .
cdr3_aa: CASSESPDTSLENTIYF
cdr3_nt: TGCGCCAGCAGTGAGTCCCCGGACACATCCCTGGAAAACACCATATATTTT

j_call: TRBJ1-2
v_call: TRBV30
clone_size: .
d_call: TRBD1
cdr3_aa: CAWRETGEYGYTF
cdr3_nt: TGTGCCTGGAGGGAGACAGGGGAATATGGCTACACCTTC

j_call: TRBJ1-1
v_call: TRBV6-6
clone_size: .
d_call: .
cdr3_aa: CASSSRMNTEAFF
cdr3_nt: TGTGCCAGCAGTAGCCGCATGAACACTGAAGCTTTCTTT

j_call: TRBJ2-7
v_call: TRBV29-1
clone_size: .
d_call: .
cdr3_aa: CSVAHPTGVTSYEQYF
cdr3_nt: TGCAGCGTTGCCCACCCTACCGGGGTCACCTCCTACGAGCAGTACTTC

j_call: TRBJ1-6
v_call: TRBV5-1
clone_size: .
d_call: TRBD1
cdr3_aa: CASSQGQDSSPLHF
cdr3_nt: TGCGCCAGCAGCCAGGGACAGGACAGTTCACCCCTCCACTTT

j_call: TRBJ2-5
v_call: TRBV10-1
clone_size: few
d_call: TRBD1
cdr3_aa: CASRRDRVGETQYF
cdr3_nt: TGCGCCAGCAGAAGGGACAGGGTAGGTGAGACCCAGTACTTC

j_call: TRBJ1-1
v_call: TRBV30
clone_size: .
d_call: .
cdr3_aa: CAWSEMRNTEAFF
cdr3_nt: TGTGCCTGGAGCGAGATGAGGAACACTGAAGCTTTCTTT

j_call: TRBJ1-2
v_call: TRBV27
clone_size: .
d_call: TRBD1
cdr3_aa: CASSLSGTGVGYTF
cdr3_nt: TGTGCCAGCAGTTTATCGGGGACAGGGGTTGGCTACACCTTC